Presented here are 8 T cell receptor beta chains from one specimen sequenced in a study of blood T cell repertoires in COVID-19. The data were produced by immunoSEQ multiplex PCR, yet TCRdb's version contains in-frame clones alone and is incomplete. The sample carries about 370,000 clones, over 75% recorded once. The sequenced sample was PBMCs or T cells enriched from blood (not recorded which). The receptor set was obtained from a man younger than 35 who had recovered from COVID-19.

J is TRBJ2-7 and V is TRBV28; unclear D gene. The CDR3 contains 13 residues. Germline V CDR1 and CDR2: MDHEN, SYDVKM. Trimming took 1 base from V and 3 from J, leaving 7 bases between them. The CDR3: CASSLSRFYEQYF. DNA for the CDR3: TGTGCCAGCAGTTTATCTCGGTTCTACGAGCAGTACTTC.

This clone has just one count. The chain is built from TRBV9 and TRBJ1-3, with D possibly being TRBD1 (5 bases). CDR1 is SGDLS and CDR2 is YYNGEE in the germline V gene. V was clipped by 3 bases and J by 0 bases, with 10 bases between them. There are 15 residues in the CDR3. Here the CDR3 DNA reads TGTGCCAGCAGCGCCGACGGGGGCTCTGGAAACACCATATATTTT. The encoded protein is CASSADGGSGNTIYF.

The J gene is TRBJ2-2, the V gene TRBV27; maybe TRBD2 (5 bases). CDR3 length equals 14 residues. V was trimmed by 3 bases and J by 6 bases, leaving 11 bases between them. The V gene's germline CDR1 is MNHEY and CDR2 SMNVEV (reference sequence). CDR3 DNA sequence: TGTGCCAGCAGTTTTGGAGGTTTGGCCGGGGAGCTGTTTTTT. Translating gives CASSFGGLAGELFF.

The CDR3 spells CASSGRKGTGTYNEQFF. Here the CDR3 DNA reads TGTGCCAGCAGCGGACGGAAGGGGACAGGAACCTACAATGAGCAGTTCTTC. V and J are TRBV9 and TRBJ2-1; 8 nucleotides align to TRBD1. This CDR3 spans 17 amino acids. Trimming at V came to 3 bases and at J to 2 bases, leaving 10 bases not matched to a gene. Per germline, CDR1 SGDLS and CDR2 YYNGEE.

The genes are TRBV27 and TRBJ2-7; 9 bases agree with TRBD1. This CDR3 has 18 residues. Trimming removed 5 bases from V and 4 bases from J; junction bases left unmatched: 18. Germline V gives CDR1 MNHEY, CDR2 SMNVEV (reference sequence). This CDR3 is CASSETGTGWRASYEQYF. CDR3 bases: TGTGCCAGCAGTGAAACCGGGACAGGGTGGAGGGCAAGTTACGAGCAGTACTTC.

The gene calls are TRBV10-3 and TRBJ2-1, with D maybe TRBD2 (7 bases). Trimming took off 5 bases at V and 11 bases at J, with 16 bases between the two ends. Per germline, CDR1 ENHRY and CDR2 SYGVKD. The CDR3 spans 13 residues. The CDR3 nucleotides are TGTGCCATCAGTCTAGGGGGGGCTCAAAAGCAGTTCTTC. This encodes CAISLGGAQKQFF.

This clone was seen only once. The chain recombines TRBV5-1 with TRBJ1-1, with D possibly being TRBD1 (5 bases). V lost 2 bases and J lost 2, with 10 bases in between. CDR3 length: 14 residues. Per germline, CDR1 SGHRS and CDR2 YFSETQ. CDR3 coding DNA: TGCGCCAGCAGCTTACAGACAGCTAACACTGAAGCTTTCTTT. This translates into CASSLQTANTEAFF.

The chain employs TRBV7-8 and TRBJ1-1; tentatively, D is TRBD1 (6 bases). V was shortened by 3 bases and J by 4 bases, with 12 bases between the two germline ends. The length of the CDR3 is 14 residues. The V gene's germline CDR1 is SGHVS and CDR2 FQNEAQ. The CDR3 here is CASSFRGWVTEAFF. The CDR3 DNA sequence: TGTGCCAGCAGCTTCAGGGGTTGGGTCACTGAAGCTTTCTTT. The full variable domain, in which reference TRBV7-8 and TRBJ1-1 provide the parts outside the CDR3, is GAGVSQSPRYKVAKRGQDVALRCDPISGHVSLFWYQQALGQGPEFLTYFQNEAQLDKSGLPSDRFFAERPEGSVSTLKIQRTQQEDSAVYLCASSFRGWVTEAFFGQGTRLTVV.